The present T cell receptor beta chain was sequenced within a study of blood T cell repertoires in COVID-19. Study summary: Whether acute or convalescent, the COVID-19 samples came from the United States, Italy and Spain. In each case, the material was cDNA or gDNA derived from T cells, B-cell-depleted T cells, or PBMCs.

Authors' analysis steps: Estimated nucleated cell counts came from reference gene primer amplification. The protocol was immunoSEQ multiplex PCR, while the TCRdb copy is restricted to in-frame clones and leaves out a portion. The V and J calls and clone size were taken over from that table, and D and trimming were inferred from the DNA. The sample carries 120,000 or so clones, roughly 90% recorded once. The germline V and J ends were trimmed by 5 bases and 3 bases, with 17 bases remaining between them. Germline lookup yields CDR1 PRHDT and CDR2 FYEKMQ (reference sequence). The CDR3 length is 15 residues.

The chain links TRBV13 to TRBJ2-7; weak D call: TRBD2 (5 bases). The TCR sequence derives from a man in his fifties with acute or convalescent COVID-19. The specimen was peripheral blood. DNA for the CDR3: TGTGCCAGCAGCAATAACGGGGAGCAGGACTACGAGCAGTACTTC. This encodes CASSNNGEQDYEQYF. Filled out from reference TRBV13 and TRBJ2-7, the complete variable domain reads AAGVIQSPRHLIKEKRETATLKCYPIPRHDTVYWYQQGPGQDPQFLISFYEKMQSDKGSIPDRFSAQQFSDYHSELNMSSLELGDSALYFCASSNNGEQDYEQYFGPGTRLTVT.